The rows below give T cell receptor beta chains drawn from one sample of a study of early T cells in non-severe SARS-CoV-2 infection. TCRdb re-called the 5' RACE reads through MiXCR, storing one row per CDR3 protein. The profile shows 43,000 or so distinct CDR3 sequences, roughly 7% of them singletons. Sequencing input: whole blood. The receptor set was obtained from an adult who was a healthcare worker with PCR-confirmed SARS-CoV-2 infection or an uninfected control (not recorded which). The conserved cysteine and the conserved F or W are not part of the CDR3 here. The order of the fields is V gene, clone size, J gene, CDR3 protein. Rows may omit the clone size; those that give it use once, few, many or a size class.

v_call: TRBV10-1
clone_size: NA
j_call: TRBJ2-2
cdr3_aa: ASSDARSELF

v_call: TRBV6-5
clone_size: few
j_call: TRBJ1-4
cdr3_aa: ASRDRGDRAEKLF

v_call: TRBV18
clone_size: many
j_call: TRBJ1-1
cdr3_aa: ASSPGAWGAEAF

v_call: TRBV2
clone_size: NA
j_call: TRBJ1-5
cdr3_aa: ASNRVRDRGQPQH

v_call: TRBV7-3
clone_size: few
j_call: TRBJ2-3
cdr3_aa: ASSRWGDHSTDTQY

v_call: TRBV20-1
clone_size: many
j_call: TRBJ1-2
cdr3_aa: SAKPLGQGTNYGYT

v_call: TRBV12-3/TRBV12-4
clone_size: many
j_call: TRBJ2-7
cdr3_aa: ASSLNGPPTYEQY

v_call: TRBV5-1
clone_size: many
j_call: TRBJ2-2
cdr3_aa: ASSSDLAGELF

v_call: TRBV5-4
clone_size: many
j_call: TRBJ1-2
cdr3_aa: ASSSKRPTGVDGYT

v_call: TRBV12-3/TRBV12-4
clone_size: few
j_call: TRBJ2-2
cdr3_aa: ASSSGDRNTGELF

v_call: TRBV7-9
clone_size: many
j_call: TRBJ1-2
cdr3_aa: ASSLGWDTYGYT

v_call: TRBV5-4
clone_size: many
j_call: TRBJ1-1
cdr3_aa: ASSSFDRGTEAF

v_call: TRBV6-5
clone_size: many
j_call: TRBJ2-7
cdr3_aa: ASSYSPGSAYEQY

v_call: TRBV7-8
clone_size: few
j_call: TRBJ2-7
cdr3_aa: ASSSPDQGTDEQY

v_call: TRBV10-3
clone_size: many
j_call: TRBJ1-1
cdr3_aa: AISEGQGTNTEAF

v_call: TRBV12-3/TRBV12-4
clone_size: many
j_call: TRBJ1-2
cdr3_aa: ASSFSNRGNYGYT

v_call: TRBV30
clone_size: few
j_call: TRBJ1-2
cdr3_aa: AWSDHSYYGYT

v_call: TRBV6-2/TRBV6-3
clone_size: few
j_call: TRBJ2-7
cdr3_aa: ASSYYRGMGHEQY

v_call: TRBV5-6
clone_size: few
j_call: TRBJ2-6
cdr3_aa: ASSLLSGPTGTNVLT

v_call: TRBV20-1
clone_size: many
j_call: TRBJ2-1
cdr3_aa: SERSLAGVNEQF

v_call: TRBV20-1
clone_size: few
j_call: TRBJ2-6
cdr3_aa: SARDPWGTGANVLT

v_call: TRBV5-5
clone_size: few
j_call: TRBJ2-7
cdr3_aa: ASSLERIPYEQY

v_call: TRBV2
clone_size: many
j_call: TRBJ2-7
cdr3_aa: ASFINEQGHEQY

v_call: TRBV20-1
clone_size: many
j_call: TRBJ2-3
cdr3_aa: SGGNIHEDRGHADTQY

v_call: TRBV7-2
clone_size: NA
j_call: TRBJ1-5
cdr3_aa: ASSRLDRASYSNQPQH

v_call: TRBV6-5
clone_size: few
j_call: TRBJ1-5
cdr3_aa: ASSYSGNSNQPQH

v_call: TRBV10-3
clone_size: NA
j_call: TRBJ1-4
cdr3_aa: AISESTGTNEKLF

v_call: TRBV24-1
clone_size: few
j_call: TRBJ2-7
cdr3_aa: ATISPDRPSYEQY

v_call: TRBV7-9
clone_size: few
j_call: TRBJ2-2
cdr3_aa: ASSFYNAVGGELF

v_call: TRBV4-3
clone_size: NA
j_call: TRBJ2-7
cdr3_aa: ASSQADRDPFYEQY

v_call: TRBV2
clone_size: few
j_call: TRBJ2-1
cdr3_aa: ASKEDGYNEQF

v_call: TRBV6-5
clone_size: few
j_call: TRBJ2-2
cdr3_aa: ASTRLNTGELF

v_call: TRBV20-1
clone_size: few
j_call: TRBJ2-1
cdr3_aa: SAAPLTSGMF

v_call: TRBV28
clone_size: NA
j_call: TRBJ2-7
cdr3_aa: ASIPGQGYEQY

v_call: TRBV28
clone_size: many
j_call: TRBJ1-3
cdr3_aa: ASSPPRTGGNTIY

v_call: TRBV28
clone_size: many
j_call: TRBJ2-5
cdr3_aa: ASSRRAGTQETQY

v_call: TRBV12-3/TRBV12-4
clone_size: NA
j_call: TRBJ2-6
cdr3_aa: ASSTNSDGSVLT

v_call: TRBV20-1
clone_size: few
j_call: TRBJ2-7
cdr3_aa: SALQIPYEQY

v_call: TRBV7-6
clone_size: many
j_call: TRBJ1-4
cdr3_aa: ASSRKIQGLDEKLF

v_call: TRBV4-1
clone_size: few
j_call: TRBJ2-4
cdr3_aa: ASSQGTGEAKNIQY

v_call: TRBV6-6
clone_size: NA
j_call: TRBJ2-7
cdr3_aa: ASSYVEFYEQY

v_call: TRBV7-3
clone_size: many
j_call: TRBJ2-2
cdr3_aa: ASSLLPGELF

v_call: TRBV7-8
clone_size: many
j_call: TRBJ2-3
cdr3_aa: ASSLVRFGRHTQY

v_call: TRBV27
clone_size: NA
j_call: TRBJ2-1
cdr3_aa: ASGGNDNEQF

v_call: TRBV6-5
clone_size: NA
j_call: TRBJ2-5
cdr3_aa: ASSRDLPGTQY

v_call: TRBV6-1
clone_size: many
j_call: TRBJ2-7
cdr3_aa: ASSEAALVSYEQY

v_call: TRBV24-1
clone_size: NA
j_call: TRBJ1-5
cdr3_aa: ATSDSREYQPQH

v_call: TRBV30
clone_size: many
j_call: TRBJ2-5
cdr3_aa: AWSLGPPQETQY

v_call: TRBV6-2/TRBV6-3
clone_size: few
j_call: TRBJ2-7
cdr3_aa: ASSPHRSGLQYEQY

v_call: TRBV19
clone_size: NA
j_call: TRBJ2-1
cdr3_aa: ASSIGHGYNEQF

v_call: TRBV5-1
clone_size: many
j_call: TRBJ1-2
cdr3_aa: ASSLETGGGYGYT

v_call: TRBV15
clone_size: many
j_call: TRBJ2-7
cdr3_aa: ATSRATSFDSYEQY

v_call: TRBV12-3/TRBV12-4
clone_size: NA
j_call: TRBJ1-2
cdr3_aa: ASSRNRNGYT

v_call: TRBV6-5
clone_size: many
j_call: TRBJ1-1
cdr3_aa: ASSRGHRGTEAF

v_call: TRBV3-1
clone_size: few
j_call: TRBJ2-7
cdr3_aa: ASSQRDGVDEQY

v_call: TRBV28
clone_size: few
j_call: TRBJ2-1
cdr3_aa: ASRLTGGYNEQF

v_call: TRBV11-2
clone_size: few
j_call: TRBJ2-1
cdr3_aa: ASSFWTGGESYNEQF

v_call: TRBV7-2
clone_size: NA
j_call: TRBJ2-3
cdr3_aa: ASSFEQREDTQY